A selection of T cell receptor beta chains follows, all from one sample in a study of blood T cell repertoires in COVID-19. Clones were sequenced by immunoSEQ multiplex PCR, and TCRdb holds only the in-frame ones, with some missing. The table includes about 150,000 clones, less than 95% detected once. Material for sequencing was peripheral blood. The receptors come from a man aged 45-65 years with acute or convalescent COVID-19. Each CDR3 is given with its conserved first and last residue. A D gene is named only where the DNA matches it firmly. Size values are once, few and many counts, or a class for expanded clones, and some rows have none.

CDR3 protein	CDR3 DNA	J gene	V gene	D gene	clone size
CATSDFSGGAHTGELFF	TGTGCCACCAGTGATTTTTCCGGAGGAGCCCACACCGGGGAGCTGTTTTTT	TRBJ2-2	TRBV24-1	NA	NA
CASSPGQGPYGYTF	TGTGCCAGCAGCCCGGGACAGGGCCCCTATGGCTACACCTTC	TRBJ1-2	TRBV7-9	TRBD1	few
CASSNRDRLHEQYF	TGTGCCAGCAGTAACCGGGACAGGCTACATGAGCAGTACTTC	TRBJ2-7	TRBV6-5	TRBD1	NA
CASSSLRPTYYGYTF	TGTGCCAGCAGCTCCCTGAGGCCGACCTACTATGGCTACACCTTC	TRBJ1-2	TRBV28	NA	NA
CASRFRGSNTEAFF	TGTGCCAGCAGATTCAGGGGGTCGAACACTGAAGCTTTCTTT	TRBJ1-1	TRBV3-1/TRBV3-2	TRBD1	NA
CASSKTSNQETQYF	TGTGCCAGCAGTAAAACTAGTAATCAAGAGACCCAGTACTTC	TRBJ2-5	TRBV28	NA	NA
CSAGGTANQPQHF	TGCAGCGCCGGTGGGACTGCGAATCAGCCCCAGCATTTT	TRBJ1-5	TRBV29-1	NA	once
CASSSGQGSYGYTF	TGTGCCAGCAGTTCGGGACAGGGAAGCTATGGCTACACCTTC	TRBJ1-2	TRBV28	TRBD1	NA
CASSLNPEPNPLTNTGELFF	TGTGCCAGCAGCCTAAATCCGGAGCCCAACCCCTTAACGAACACCGGGGAGCTGTTTTTT	TRBJ2-2	TRBV21-1	NA	NA
CAWSVLREQFF	TGTGCCTGGAGTGTACTTCGTGAGCAGTTCTTC	TRBJ2-1	TRBV30	NA	NA
CASSLGLAGAKETQYF	TGTGCTAGCAGCTTAGGACTAGCGGGGGCGAAAGAGACCCAGTACTTC	TRBJ2-5	TRBV7-7	TRBD2	NA
CASKRLGAITEAFF	TGCGCCAGCAAGAGGCTGGGGGCGATCACTGAAGCTTTCTTT	TRBJ1-1	TRBV4-1	NA	NA
CAWSEGVGTEAFF	TGTGCCTGGAGTGAAGGGGTAGGCACTGAAGCTTTCTTT	TRBJ1-1	TRBV30	NA	NA
CASNPEVLSSGIQFF	TGTGCCAGCAATCCTGAGGTTTTATCTAGCGGGATACAGTTCTTC	TRBJ2-1	TRBV28	TRBD2	NA
CASSQDLYRAGTEAFF	TGTGCCAGCAGCCAAGATCTGTACAGGGCGGGCACTGAAGCTTTCTTT	TRBJ1-1	TRBV3-1/TRBV3-2	NA	NA
CASSTHLIYAKNIQYF	TGTGCCAGCAGCACCCATCTGATCTACGCCAAAAACATTCAGTACTTC	TRBJ2-4	TRBV28	NA	once
CASTYLGTSGRAGSGANVLTF	TGTGCCAGCACCTACCTCGGGACTAGCGGGAGGGCCGGCTCTGGGGCCAACGTCCTGACTTTC	TRBJ2-6	TRBV28	TRBD2	NA
CASSFGLAGVNEQYF	TGTGCCAGCAGTTTTGGACTAGCGGGGGTTAATGAGCAGTACTTC	TRBJ2-7	TRBV6-5	TRBD2	NA
CASSYSDRGLVGYTF	TGTGCCAGCAGTTACTCCGACAGGGGGCTCGTCGGCTACACCTTC	TRBJ1-2	TRBV6-5	TRBD1	NA
CASSLNRGETQYF	TGTGCCAGCTCATTGAACAGGGGAGAGACCCAGTACTTC	TRBJ2-5	TRBV2	TRBD1	once
CASSDRGVFGYTF	TGTGCCAGCAGCGACAGGGGAGTTTTCGGCTACACCTTC	TRBJ1-2	TRBV2	TRBD1	NA
CASSQIAGTGSEKLFF	TGTGCCAGCAGTCAAATCGCCGGGACAGGGAGTGAAAAACTGTTTTTT	TRBJ1-4	TRBV27	TRBD1	once
CASSRHSWQQNTEAFF	TGTGCCAGCAGCCGACACTCGTGGCAGCAGAACACTGAAGCTTTCTTT	TRBJ1-1	TRBV21-1	NA	once
CSVATGDTDQPQHF	TGCAGCGTTGCGACAGGGGATACTGATCAGCCCCAGCATTTT	TRBJ1-5	TRBV29-1	TRBD1	NA
CASSSSPGGEQYF	TGTGCCAGCAGCTCGTCCCCTGGGGGGGAGCAGTACTTC	TRBJ2-7	TRBV14	NA	once
CASSLALAGVETQYF	TGTGCCAGCAGCTTAGCACTAGCGGGAGTGGAGACCCAGTACTTC	TRBJ2-5	TRBV7-9	TRBD2	NA
CASRMIEPNQPQHF	TGTGCCAGCCGAATGATAGAGCCCAATCAGCCCCAGCATTTT	TRBJ1-5	TRBV28	NA	NA
CASSTHSGGYNEQFF	TGTGCCAGCAGCACACACTCAGGGGGCTACAATGAGCAGTTCTTC	TRBJ2-1	TRBV7-3	TRBD1	NA
CAIALGGDGELFF	TGTGCCATCGCTCTGGGGGGGGATGGGGAGCTGTTTTTT	TRBJ2-2	TRBV10-3	TRBD2	NA
CASSDGTSGVNEQFF	TGTGCCAGCAGTGATGGGACTAGCGGGGTGAATGAGCAGTTCTTC	TRBJ2-1	TRBV2	TRBD2	NA
CAIRQGEDSPLHF	TGTGCCATCAGACAGGGCGAGGATTCACCCCTCCACTTT	TRBJ1-6	TRBV10-3	NA	NA
CAWSVRDMNTEAFF	TGTGCCTGGAGTGTACGGGATATGAACACTGAAGCTTTCTTT	TRBJ1-1	TRBV30	NA	once
CASSPNRRNTEAFF	TGTGCCAGCAGCCCAAACCGCAGGAACACTGAAGCTTTCTTT	TRBJ1-1	TRBV6-2/TRBV6-3	NA	NA
CASSLVAGDTEAFF	TGCGCCAGCAGCTTGGTAGCAGGGGACACTGAAGCTTTCTTT	TRBJ1-1	TRBV5-1	NA	NA
CASSQVSSDETQYF	TGCGCCAGCAGCCAAGTCTCCAGCGATGAGACCCAGTACTTC	TRBJ2-5	TRBV4-1	NA	NA
CASSTGTDYGYTF	TGTGCCAGCAGTACCGGGACAGACTATGGCTACACCTTC	TRBJ1-2	TRBV2	TRBD1	NA
CASSLATVPYNEQFF	TGTGCCAGCAGCTTAGCCACAGTGCCCTACAATGAGCAGTTCTTC	TRBJ2-1	TRBV11-2	NA	NA
CASSPKAALQGHEKLFF	TGTGCCAGCTCACCAAAGGCGGCGTTGCAGGGCCATGAAAAACTGTTTTTT	TRBJ1-4	TRBV18	NA	NA
CASKENGVAGELFF	TGTGCCAGCAAGGAGAACGGGGTGGCCGGGGAGCTGTTTTTT	TRBJ2-2	TRBV2	NA	NA
CARAGGYTGELFF	TGTGCCAGAGCGGGAGGGTACACCGGGGAGCTGTTTTTT	TRBJ2-2	TRBV21-1	NA	NA
CAISESGRDEQFF	TGTGCCATCAGTGAATCCGGGAGGGATGAGCAGTTCTTC	TRBJ2-1	TRBV10-3	TRBD2	NA
CASSQVEQATDTQYF	TGTGCCAGCAGCCAAGTTGAACAGGCGACGGATACGCAGTATTTT	TRBJ2-3	TRBV4-2	NA	NA
CAASKTGTGGFEQYF	TGTGCCGCGTCAAAGACCGGGACAGGGGGCTTCGAGCAGTACTTC	TRBJ2-7	TRBV15	TRBD1	NA
CASSEADRGLEKLFF	TGTGCCAGCAGTGAAGCGGACAGGGGGCTTGAAAAACTGTTTTTT	TRBJ1-4	TRBV2	TRBD1	NA
CASSLKTSGSSSYEQYF	TGTGCCAGCAGCTTAAAAACTAGCGGGTCCTCCTCCTACGAGCAGTACTTC	TRBJ2-7	TRBV7-2	TRBD2	NA
CASSQTTGNEQYF	TGTGCCAGCTCACAGACTACAGGGAACGAGCAGTACTTC	TRBJ2-7	TRBV18	NA	NA
CASSLGVWSSYGYTF	TGTGCCAGCAGTCTAGGGGTTTGGAGTAGCTATGGCTACACCTTC	TRBJ1-2	TRBV28	NA	NA
CASSFPREADGYTF	TGTGCCAGCAGCTTTCCCCGGGAGGCTGATGGCTACACCTTC	TRBJ1-2	TRBV5-4	NA	NA
CAISQQGMNTEAFF	TGTGCCATCAGCCAACAGGGTATGAACACTGAAGCTTTCTTT	TRBJ1-1	TRBV10-3	NA	NA
CASSLGDNSPLHF	TGTGCCAGCAGCCTGGGAGATAATTCACCCCTCCACTTT	TRBJ1-6	TRBV6-1	NA	NA
CSADRLAGGNEQFF	TGCAGCGCAGACAGGCTAGCGGGAGGGAATGAGCAGTTCTTC	TRBJ2-1	TRBV29-1	TRBD2	NA
CASSLLGLARNEQFF	TGTGCCAGCAGCCTTCTCGGACTAGCTCGGAATGAGCAGTTCTTC	TRBJ2-1	TRBV5-6	TRBD2	NA
CASSRQGSYGYTF	TGTGCCAGCAGTCGACAGGGCAGCTATGGCTACACCTTC	TRBJ1-2	TRBV27	TRBD1	NA
CASSLGDRTDTQYF	TGTGCCAGCAGCCTAGGGGACAGAACAGATACGCAGTATTTT	TRBJ2-3	TRBV28	TRBD1	NA
CASSKGPAGDQPQHF	TGTGCCAGTAGTAAAGGACCTGCGGGGGATCAGCCCCAGCATTTT	TRBJ1-5	TRBV19	NA	few
CASSVSGPFGNTIYF	TGTGCCAGCAGCGTATCAGGGCCCTTCGGAAACACCATATATTTT	TRBJ1-3	TRBV9	NA	NA
CASRQSGQTSMADTF	TGCGCCAGCAGGCAGTCGGGACAGACTTCTATGGCTGACACCTTC	TRBJ1-2	TRBV4-3	TRBD1	NA